This T cell receptor beta chain is from a study of shared clonotypes between healthy human individuals. Terminally differentiated effector memory CD45RA+ cells were excluded from the naive CD8 cells, which were CD45RO-negative and positively selected for CCR7. Healthy adults negative for HIV, lacking recent acute infections or vaccinations, served as donors. Sequencing was performed with immunoSEQ multiplex PCR; in TCRdb, only in-frame clones are kept and a portion is missing. The data hold hundreds of thousands of clones, with roughly 96% observed a single time. This CDR3 comprises 14 residues. V shed 3 bases and J shed 1 base, with 9 bases lying between them. Germline V gives CDR1 MNHEY, CDR2 SMNVEV (reference sequence).

The sequenced material came from naive CD8+ T cells sorted from blood. This chain connects TRBV27 to TRBJ1-1, with D perhaps TRBD1 (6 bases). The clonotype was recovered from a man aged 25-40 years in good health. Here the CDR3 reads CASSFGTKNTEAFF. The CDR3 DNA reads TGTGCCAGCAGTTTCGGGACAAAGAACACTGAAGCTTTCTTT.